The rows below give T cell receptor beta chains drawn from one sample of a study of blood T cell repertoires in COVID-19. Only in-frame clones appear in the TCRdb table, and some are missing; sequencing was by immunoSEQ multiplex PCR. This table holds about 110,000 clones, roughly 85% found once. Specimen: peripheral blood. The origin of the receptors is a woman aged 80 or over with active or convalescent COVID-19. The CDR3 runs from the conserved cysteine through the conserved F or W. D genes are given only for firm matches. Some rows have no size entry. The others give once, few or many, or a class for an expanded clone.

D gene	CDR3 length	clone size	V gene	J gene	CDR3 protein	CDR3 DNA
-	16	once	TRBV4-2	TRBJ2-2	CASSQGSGTLTGELFF	TGTGCCAGCAGCCAAGGCTCCGGGACTTTAACCGGGGAGCTGTTTTTT
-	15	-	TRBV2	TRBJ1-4	CASSKLIGVGEKLFF	TGTGCCAGCAGTAAACTAATAGGGGTCGGTGAAAAACTGTTTTTT
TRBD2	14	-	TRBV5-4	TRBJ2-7	CASSPGTRRGEQYF	TGTGCCAGCAGCCCCGGGACTAGACGGGGCGAGCAGTACTTC
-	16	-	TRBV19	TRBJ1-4	CASSMLWTEGREKLFF	TGTGCCAGTAGTATGTTGTGGACAGAAGGTCGGGAAAAACTGTTTTTT
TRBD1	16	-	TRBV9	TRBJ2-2	CASSVTWTGGTGELFF	TGTGCCAGCAGCGTGACTTGGACAGGGGGAACCGGGGAGCTGTTTTTT
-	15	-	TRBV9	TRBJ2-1	CASSVVGGIYNEQFF	TGTGCCAGCAGCGTAGTCGGGGGAATTTACAATGAGCAGTTCTTC
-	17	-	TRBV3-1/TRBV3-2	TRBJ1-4	CASSPSPGEPTNEKLFF	TGTGCCAGCAGCCCTAGTCCGGGGGAACCAACTAATGAAAAACTGTTTTTT
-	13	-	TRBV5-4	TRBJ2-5	CASSPSPQETQYF	TGTGCCAGCTCCCCGAGTCCCCAAGAGACCCAGTACTTC
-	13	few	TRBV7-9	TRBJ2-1	CASSPRGYNEQFF	TGTGCCAGCAGCCCGAGGGGGTACAATGAGCAGTTCTTC
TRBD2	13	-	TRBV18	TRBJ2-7	CASFRTSGYEQYF	TGTGCCAGCTTCAGGACTAGCGGCTACGAGCAGTACTTC
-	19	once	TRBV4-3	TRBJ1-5	CASSQDWTRGSYSNQPQHF	TGCGCCAGCAGCCAAGATTGGACAAGGGGGTCTTATAGCAATCAGCCCCAGCATTTT
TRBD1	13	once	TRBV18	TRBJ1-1	CASSPWTGVDPFF	TGTGCCAGCTCACCATGGACAGGGGTAGACCCTTTCTTT
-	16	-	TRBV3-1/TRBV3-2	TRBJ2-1	CASSHLSPPRDNEQFF	TGTGCCAGCAGCCACCTCTCCCCTCCCCGAGATAATGAGCAGTTCTTC
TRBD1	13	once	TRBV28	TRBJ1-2	CASSLGTDYGYTF	TGTGCCAGCAGTTTGGGGACAGACTATGGCTACACCTTC
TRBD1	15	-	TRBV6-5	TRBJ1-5	CASTTRGQGHQPQHF	TGTGCCAGCACTACAAGGGGACAGGGGCATCAGCCCCAGCATTTT
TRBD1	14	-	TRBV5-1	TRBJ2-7	CASSVGQVLYEQYF	TGCGCCAGCAGCGTTGGACAGGTCCTCTACGAGCAGTACTTC
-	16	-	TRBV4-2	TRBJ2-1	CASSQDTGSSYNEQFF	TGTGCCAGCAGCCAAGATACGGGGAGCTCCTACAATGAGCAGTTCTTC
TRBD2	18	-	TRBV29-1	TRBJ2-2	CSVSGTSGRYANTGELFF	TGCAGCGTTTCCGGGACTAGCGGGAGGTACGCGAACACCGGGGAGCTGTTTTTT
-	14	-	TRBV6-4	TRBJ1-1	CASRLEGWSTEAFF	TGTGCCAGCCGTCTGGAGGGGTGGAGCACTGAAGCTTTCTTT
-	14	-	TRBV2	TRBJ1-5	CASSGRARGSAQHF	TGTGCCAGCAGTGGCCGCGCCCGGGGGTCAGCCCAGCATTTT
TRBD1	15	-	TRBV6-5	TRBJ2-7	CASKVADRGSDEQYF	TGTGCCAGCAAAGTGGCAGACAGGGGGTCGGACGAGCAGTACTTC
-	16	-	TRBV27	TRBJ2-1	CASSSLGGSSYNEQFF	TGTGCCAGCAGTTCACTCGGGGGAAGCTCCTACAATGAGCAGTTCTTC
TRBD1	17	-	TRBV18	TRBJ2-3	CASSDRASGTVGDTQYF	TGTGCCAGCTCCGACAGGGCATCCGGGACCGTGGGGGATACGCAGTATTTT
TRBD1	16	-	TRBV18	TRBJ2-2	CASSPPGTGGEGELFF	TGTGCCAGCTCACCACCGGGGACAGGGGGCGAAGGGGAGCTGTTTTTT
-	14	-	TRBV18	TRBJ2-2	CASSPRQENGELFF	TGTGCCAGCTCACCCAGACAGGAGAACGGGGAGCTGTTTTTT
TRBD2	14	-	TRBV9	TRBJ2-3	CASSVSGTPDTQYF	TGTGCCAGCAGCGTTAGCGGGACCCCAGATACGCAGTATTTT
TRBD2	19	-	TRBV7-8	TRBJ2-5	CASSPIQAWASGNQETQYF	TGTGCCAGCAGCCCAATCCAAGCGTGGGCTAGCGGGAATCAAGAGACCCAGTACTTC
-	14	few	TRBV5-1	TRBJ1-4	CASSFDTGVEKLFF	TGCGCCAGCAGCTTTGACACGGGGGTAGAAAAACTGTTTTTT
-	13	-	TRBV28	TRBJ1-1	CEVRGGWYTEAFF	TGTGAGGTTAGGGGAGGGTGGTACACTGAAGCTTTCTTT
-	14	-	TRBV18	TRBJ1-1	CASSPPGRSGQAFF	TGTGCCAGCTCACCACCGGGGAGGTCCGGCCAAGCTTTCTTT
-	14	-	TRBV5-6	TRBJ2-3	CASTPRGAPDTQYF	TGTGCCAGCACCCCCCGGGGGGCTCCAGATACGCAGTATTTT
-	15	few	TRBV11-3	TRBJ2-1	CASSWRGSNNNEQFF	TGTGCCAGCAGCTGGCGCGGGTCTAACAACAATGAGCAGTTCTTC
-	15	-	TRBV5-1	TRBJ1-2	CASSLFRGQSRGYTF	TGCGCCAGCAGCTTGTTCAGAGGGCAAAGTCGTGGCTACACCTTC
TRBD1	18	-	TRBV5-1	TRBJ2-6	CASSLAGTGNSGANVLTF	TGCGCCAGCAGCTTGGCCGGGACAGGTAACTCTGGGGCCAACGTCCTGACTTTC
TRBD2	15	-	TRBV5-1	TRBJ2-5	CASSLVAGSDETQYF	TGCGCCAGCAGCTTGGTAGCGGGAAGCGACGAGACCCAGTACTTC
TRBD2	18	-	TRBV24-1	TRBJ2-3	CATSDPLPSGSVADTQYF	TGTGCCACCAGTGATCCACTTCCTAGCGGGAGTGTAGCAGATACGCAGTATTTT
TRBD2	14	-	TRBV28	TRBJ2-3	CATQTSLRGDTQYF	TGTGCCACCCAGACTAGCCTTCGGGGAGATACGCAGTATTTT
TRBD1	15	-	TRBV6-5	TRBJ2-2	CASSRQGPNTGELFF	TGTGCCAGCAGTAGACAGGGGCCGAACACCGGGGAGCTGTTTTTT
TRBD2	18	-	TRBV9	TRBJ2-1	CASSVALASGRPYNEQFF	TGTGCCAGCAGCGTAGCTTTGGCTAGCGGGAGGCCTTACAATGAGCAGTTCTTC
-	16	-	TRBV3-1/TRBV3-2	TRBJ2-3	CASSQGVLRNTDTQYF	TGTGCCAGCAGCCAAGGTGTCCTCAGAAACACAGATACGCAGTATTTT
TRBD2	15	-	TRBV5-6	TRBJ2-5	CASSLGLAGQETQYF	TGTGCCAGCAGCCTGGGACTAGCGGGACAAGAGACCCAGTACTTC
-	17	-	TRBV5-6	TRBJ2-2	CASSRLPTGANTGELFF	TGTGCCAGCAGCCGACTACCGACAGGTGCGAACACCGGGGAGCTGTTTTTT
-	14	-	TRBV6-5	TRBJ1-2	CASSQDSRDYGYTF	TGTGCCAGCAGTCAGGACAGTAGGGACTATGGCTACACCTTC
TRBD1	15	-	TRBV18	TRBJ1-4	CASSPPGQRNEKLFF	TGTGCCAGCTCACCACCGGGACAGCGCAATGAAAAACTGTTTTTT
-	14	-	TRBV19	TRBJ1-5	CATAGGGLGQPQHF	TGTGCCACCGCTGGGGGGGGCTTGGGTCAGCCCCAGCATTTT
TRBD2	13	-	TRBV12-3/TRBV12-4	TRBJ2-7	CASSPQRDYEQYF	TGTGCCAGCAGTCCTCAGCGGGACTACGAGCAGTACTTC
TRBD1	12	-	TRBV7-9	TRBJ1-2	CASSPSGGGYTF	TGTGCCAGCAGCCCATCAGGGGGTGGCTACACCTTC
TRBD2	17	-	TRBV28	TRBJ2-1	CASSSLKAGTSYNEQFF	TGTGCCAGCAGTTCCCTCAAAGCGGGAACTTCCTACAATGAGCAGTTCTTC
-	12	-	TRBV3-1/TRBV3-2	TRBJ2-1	CASSQADNEQFF	TGTGCCAGCAGCCAAGCAGACAATGAGCAGTTCTTC
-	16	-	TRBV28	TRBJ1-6	CAIRRGGYTANSPLHF	TGTGCCATTAGGAGGGGGGGCTATACTGCTAATTCACCCCTCCACTTT